Listed here are 24 T cell receptor beta chains from one sample, sequenced in a study of regulatory T cells in long-lasting Graves disease. Time point reported: newly diagnosed GD, antithyroid drugs for less than 3 months. TCR sequences were obtained from RNA taken from PBMCs. Construction of the TCR beta libraries employed iRepertoire HTBI primers in conjunction with Arm-PCR of CDR3 regions. TCRdb redid the calling of the multiplex PCR reads with MiXCR, one entry per CDR3 protein. The profile shows 540,000 or so distinct CDR3 sequences, approximately 13% of them singletons. The same sample was also studied in work on T cells in Graves' hyperthyroidism and ophthalmopathy.

This material consisted of peripheral blood mononuclear cells (PBMCs), taken at new diagnosis, from a patient treated with antithyroid drugs. Receptor source: a man younger than 40 with Graves disease.

The J gene is TRBJ1-2, the V gene TRBV12-5, with D possibly TRBD1 on 6 matching bases. Germline CDR1 reads LGHNT; CDR2 reads FRNRAP. The length of the CDR3 is 13 residues. Trimming shortened V by 4 bases and J by 8 bases, and 14 bases separated the two germline ends. This chain's CDR3 is CASGSRGVGGYTF. The CDR3 bases are TGTGCTAGTGGTTCGAGGGGGGTCGGAGGCTACACCTTC.

There are many counts of this clonotype. V and J are TRBV11-2 and TRBJ2-7, with TRBD2 as a possible D gene (5 bases). Per the germline V gene, CDR1 is SGHAT and CDR2 is FQNNGV. The CDR3 contains 15 residues. Trimming took off 4 bases at V and 2 bases at J, with 15 bases between the two ends. The DNA of the CDR3 is TGTGCCAGCAGCTCGCCGTGGGAGCGGCCCTACGAGCAGTACTTC. Amino acids: CASSSPWERPYEQYF.

This clonotype appeared many times. The rearrangement joins TRBV18 to TRBJ1-1; unclear D gene. V dropped 3 bases and J dropped 0 bases, with 8 bases sitting between them. The CDR3 covers 14 residues. Germline V gene sequence: CDR1 KGHSH, CDR2 LQKENI. The CDR3 is CASSPDGLNTEAFF. The CDR3, as DNA: TGTGCCAGCTCACCGGACGGGCTGAACACTGAAGCTTTCTTT.

Ten or more counts support this clonotype. This chain connects TRBV11-1 to TRBJ2-3, with D perhaps TRBD1 or TRBD2 (6 bases each). Germline V gives CDR1 SGHAT, CDR2 FQDESV (reference sequence). The CDR3 spans 15 residues. V was pared by 7 bases and J by 5 bases, with 19 bases between. DNA of the CDR3: TGTGCCAGCACCTACTTAAGGGGGGCAGGAGATACGCAGTATTTT. Its protein is CASTYLRGAGDTQYF. Together with reference TRBV11-1 and TRBJ2-3, the CDR3 gives the full variable domain: EAEVAQSPRYKITEKSQAVAFWCDPISGHATLYWYRQILGQGPELLVQFQDESVVDDSQLPKDRFSAERLKGVDSTLKIQPAELGDSAMYLCASTYLRGAGDTQYFGPGTRLTVL.

A note on this clonotype: A much larger clone lies a single base off, so this may be a read error. The V and J genes are TRBV2 and TRBJ2-1; TRBD2 agrees at 9 bases. There are 16 residues in the CDR3. Germline assignment: CDR1 SNHLY and CDR2 FYNNEI. The CDR3 reads CASSERLAGLGETLYF. The CDR3 DNA is TGTGCCAGCAGTGAACGTCTAGCGGGATTGGGAGAGACCCTGTACTTC.

The chain recombines TRBV3-1 with TRBJ2-1; 8 bases match TRBD2. The CDR3 runs 18 residues. Losses at the gene ends were 0 bases for V and 4 bases for J; bases not matched to a gene: 11. The germline V gene encodes CDR1 LGHDT and CDR2 YNNKEL (reference sequence). The CDR3 protein is CASSQELAAYISYNEQFF. The CDR3 bases are TGTGCCAGCAGCCAAGAACTAGCGGCCTACATAAGTTACAATGAGCAGTTCTTC.

The chain has TRBV5-4 and TRBJ2-7; D remains ambiguous. CDR1 and CDR2 (germline): SGHNT, YYREEE (reference sequence). There are 13 residues in the CDR3. V was trimmed by 5 bases and J by 2 bases, leaving 11 bases between them. The CDR3: CASSGSVPYEQYF. For the CDR3, the DNA is TGTGCCAGCAGTGGGTCAGTCCCCTACGAGCAGTACTTC.

This clonotype was detected ten times or more. V is TRBV7-9 and J is TRBJ2-1; 7 positions agree with TRBD2. V gave up 4 bases and J gave up 6 bases; unmatched junction bases: 9. This CDR3 has 15 amino acids. Germline loops: CDR1 SEHNR, CDR2 FQNEAQ (reference sequence). CDR3 sequence: CASSYGTTTRNEQFF. The DNA for the CDR3 is TGTGCCAGCAGCTACGGGACTACCACTCGCAATGAGCAGTTCTTC.

The rearrangement links TRBV10-2 to TRBJ2-2; 8 bases are shared with TRBD1. Looked up from germline, CDR1 is WSHSY and CDR2 is SAAADI. With V trimmed by 6 bases and J by 7 bases, 7 bases remained unmatched. The length of the CDR3 is 14 residues. CDR3 nucleotide sequence: TGCGCCAGCAGACACGACAGGGGTGGCGGGGAGCTGTTTTTT. Residues: CASRHDRGGGELFF.

Ten or more counts support this clonotype. This chain links TRBV11-1 with TRBJ2-1; TRBD1 aligns across 7 bases. The CDR3 is 15 residues long. J was trimmed by 5 bases and V by 2 bases; bases with no gene match: 6. Per the germline V gene, CDR1 is SGHAT and CDR2 is FQDESV (reference sequence). The CDR3 spells CASSLLAGTDNEQFF. The CDR3 DNA is TGTGCCAGCAGCTTACTGGCAGGGACAGACAATGAGCAGTTCTTC.

In this sample, this clonotype turned up many times. V gene TRBV20-1 combines with J gene TRBJ1-2, with 8 bases matching TRBD1. V was clipped by 6 bases and J by 8 bases; unmatched bases: 14. The CDR3 runs 14 residues. From germline, CDR1 is DFQATT and CDR2 SNEGSKA (reference sequence). The CDR3 sequence: CSAEFRGRGGGYTF. The CDR3, as DNA: TGCAGTGCCGAGTTCAGGGGGCGCGGTGGAGGCTACACCTTC.

This clonotype was recorded many times. This chain connects TRBV20-1 to TRBJ2-7, with 14 positions matching TRBD2. This CDR3 has 20 amino acids. Germline CDR1 DFQATT, CDR2 SNEGSKA (reference sequence). The ends lost 0 bases at V and 1 base at J; junction bases unmatched: 14. The CDR3 DNA is TGCAGTGCTAGAGATGTGAGGGGACTAGCGGGAGCTAGGGTATCCTACGAGCAGTACTTC. It codes for CSARDVRGLAGARVSYEQYF.

The table lists this clonotype with a few counts. The chain links TRBV11-3 to TRBJ2-7, with 11 bases lining up with TRBD2. The ends lost 1 base at V and 2 bases at J; junction bases unmatched: 7. The germline V gene has CDR1 SGHNT and CDR2 YENEEA. The CDR3 has 17 residues. The DNA of the CDR3 is TGTGCCAGCAGCTTAGGCAGGACTAGCGGGCGCGCCTACGAGCAGTACTTC. Translation: CASSLGRTSGRAYEQYF.

The table lists this clonotype with a few counts. The CDR3 here is CSVEGEQGNEVVGYTF. The CDR3 coding sequence is TGCAGCGTTGAAGGGGAGCAGGGGAATGAGGTGGTGGGCTACACCTTC. V gene TRBV29-1 combines with J gene TRBJ1-2; tentatively, D is TRBD1 (6 bases). CDR1 and CDR2 from the germline V gene are SQVTM and ANQGSEA. There are 16 residues in the CDR3. The germline V and J ends were trimmed by 1 base and 8 bases, with 23 bases remaining between them.

This clonotype has ten or more counts. This CDR3 is CASSVPGRPYEQYF. In nucleotides, the CDR3 is TGTGCCAGTAGCGTACCGGGACGGCCCTACGAGCAGTACTTC. The chain carries TRBV19 and TRBJ2-7, with D possibly called TRBD1 or TRBD2 (5 bases each). CDR3 length: 14 amino acids. CDR1 and CDR2 from the germline V gene are LNHDA and SQIVND (reference sequence). V was shortened by 6 bases and J by 2 bases, with 14 bases between the two germline ends.

V is TRBV6-1 and J is TRBJ2-1; D unclear. CDR1 and CDR2 (germline): MNHNS, SASEGT. This CDR3 contains 14 residues. V lost 6 bases and J 6 bases, leaving 15 bases between the germline ends. CDR3 sequence (DNA): TGTGCCAGCAGATCTGTTCGGATTGGCAATGAGCAGTTCTTC. Translating it yields CASRSVRIGNEQFF.

The chain combines TRBV9 with TRBJ1-5; D is perhaps TRBD1 (6 bases). Per germline, CDR1 SGDLS and CDR2 YYNGEE. V lost 0 bases to trimming and J lost 0 bases, with 16 bases between them. The CDR3 has 18 residues. In DNA form, the CDR3 reads TGTGCCAGCAGCGTAGCTGCAGGGGCCCACTTTAGCAATCAGCCCCAGCATTTT. As protein: CASSVAAGAHFSNQPQHF.

This clonotype came up many times. This chain links TRBV20-1 with TRBJ1-1, with no clear D. The CDR3 runs to 12 residues. From germline, CDR1 is DFQATT and CDR2 SNEGSKA (reference sequence). Trimming left V 5 bases short and J 1 base short, with 8 bases between. The CDR3 coding sequence is TGCAGTGCTTCGGGCCCGAACACTGAAGCTTTCTTT. It specifies CSASGPNTEAFF.

This clonotype was picked up many times. The chain employs TRBV7-9 and TRBJ1-2; D not resolved. This CDR3 spans 13 amino acids. CDR1 and CDR2 (germline): SEHNR, FQNEAQ (reference sequence). The V and J ends lost 4 bases and 5 bases respectively, with 11 bases between them. The CDR3: CASSSKSGYGYTF. Written as DNA, the CDR3 is TGTGCCAGCAGCTCCAAATCTGGGTATGGCTACACCTTC.

The rearrangement uses TRBV5-6 and TRBJ1-5; no reliable D call. The CDR3 has 14 residues. V lost 4 bases and J 7 bases, leaving 15 bases between the germline ends. Germline values: CDR1 SGHDT, CDR2 YYEEEE. The CDR3 nucleotides are TGTGCCAGCAGCCTAGGATCACGAGGGCAGCCCCAGCATTTT. Its translation: CASSLGSRGQPQHF. Using reference TRBV5-6 and TRBJ1-5 for the parts outside the CDR3, the full variable domain is DAGVTQSPTHLIKTRGQQVTLRCSPKSGHDTVSWYQQALGQGPQFIFQYYEEEERQRGNFPDRFSGHQFPNYSSELNVNALLLGDSALYLCASSLGSRGQPQHFGDGTRLSIL.

This clonotype showed up just a few times. The chain couples TRBV5-1 to TRBJ1-4, with unresolved D. Germline V gene sequence: CDR1 SGHRS, CDR2 YFSETQ. V shed 3 bases and J shed 8 bases, with 23 bases lying between them. This CDR3 spans 17 amino acids. The CDR3 is CASSYPRLGSGREKLFF. In DNA form, the CDR3 reads TGCGCCAGCAGCTACCCGCGTCTCGGGTCAGGAAGGGAAAAACTGTTTTTT.

This clonotype was recorded only once. This may be a read error: a much more frequent sequence differs by one nucleotide. This chain links TRBV13 with TRBJ2-3, with 9 bases lining up with TRBD2. This CDR3 region has 16 residues. Germline values: CDR1 PRHDT, CDR2 FYEKMQ (reference sequence). The CDR3 nucleotides read TGTGCCGGCAGCACCTTGACTAGCGGACCACTGGATACGCAGTATTTT. Encoded protein: CAGSTLTSGPLDTQYF.

In regard to this clonotype: A read error likely explains this, since a far larger clone differs by one base. The chain has TRBV10-3 and TRBJ2-3; 7 nucleotides line up with TRBD2. V lost 6 bases and J lost 5; bases outside the gene matches: 17. Germline CDR1 reads ENHRY; CDR2 reads SYGVKD. This CDR3 spans 17 amino acids. The CDR3 sequence is CAIRTSGGLLRVDTQYF. DNA of the CDR3: TGTGCCATCAGGACCTCGGGGGGACTACTAAGAGTAGATACGCAGTATTTT.

This clonotype was seen at least ten times. The rearrangement joins TRBV12-3 or TRBV12-4 to TRBJ2-7, with 7 bases identical to TRBD1. This CDR3 has 14 residues. Trimming at V came to 6 bases and at J to 5 bases, leaving 10 bases not matched to a gene. CDR3 in amino acids: CASSPRQGHHEQYF. Here the CDR3 DNA reads TGTGCCAGCAGCCCCAGACAGGGCCACCACGAGCAGTACTTC.